This entry concerns a single T cell receptor (beta chain). The antigen remains unidentified. Amplified TCR beta CDR3 regions derived from RNA transcripts. A set of HTBI primers served as the primers for a first-round RT-PCR of the TCR CDR3. Each CDR3 protein gets one entry after TCRdb re-called the multiplex PCR reads with MiXCR. The profile covers 380,000 or so distinct CDR3 sequences, with about 19% appearing a single time and about 3.7% taken by the ten largest. PBMCs were collected from an approximately 9.5 ml volume of fresh peripheral blood. This entry belongs to a study of T cells in Graves' hyperthyroidism and ophthalmopathy. Across the study: Peripheral blood sampling occurred at initial diagnosis, before any treatment. Findings and limits, study-wide: Most thyroid clonotypes that were expanded above 0.001 also turned up in blood.

The sequenced material came from blood. This clonotype was obtained from a woman between 18 and 30 years old with Graves' hyperthyroidism.

The CDR3 sequence is CSASAPDGYTF. The CDR3 coding sequence is TGCAGTGCTAGCGCTCCCGATGGCTACACCTTC. The chain combines TRBV20-1 with TRBJ1-2, with D unclear. Trimming left V 3 bases short and J 6 bases short, with 8 bases between. Germline values: CDR1 DFQATT, CDR2 SNEGSKA (reference sequence). The CDR3 covers 11 residues.